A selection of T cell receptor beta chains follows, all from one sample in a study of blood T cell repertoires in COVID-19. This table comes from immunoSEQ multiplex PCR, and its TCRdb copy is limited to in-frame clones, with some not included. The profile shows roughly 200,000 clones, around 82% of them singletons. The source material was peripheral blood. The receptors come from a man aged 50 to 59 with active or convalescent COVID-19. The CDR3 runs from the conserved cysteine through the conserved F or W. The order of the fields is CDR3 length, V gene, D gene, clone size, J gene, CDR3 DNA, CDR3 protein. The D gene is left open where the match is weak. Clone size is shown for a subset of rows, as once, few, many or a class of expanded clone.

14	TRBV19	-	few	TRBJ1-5	TGTGCCAGTATGGCCCCGTATAGCAATCAGCCCCAGCATTTT	CASMAPYSNQPQHF
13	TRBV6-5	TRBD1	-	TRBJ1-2	TGTGCCAGCACCCCGACTCAGGGGGCTGGCTACACCTTC	CASTPTQGAGYTF
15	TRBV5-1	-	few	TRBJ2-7	TGCGCCAGCAGCTACCGGGACACCTCTAAGGGGGAGCAGTACTTC	CASSYRDTSKGEQYF
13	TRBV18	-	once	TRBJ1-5	TGTGCCAGCTCACCTGGGAGGGGAGAGGCCCAGCATTTT	CASSPGRGEAQHF
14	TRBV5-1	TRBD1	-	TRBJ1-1	TGCGCCAGCAGCACAGGACAGGGTAGGACTGAAGCTTTCTTT	CASSTGQGRTEAFF
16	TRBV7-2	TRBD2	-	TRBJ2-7	TGTGCCAGCAGCTTCCGACTAGCGGGGGATAGGTACGAGCAGTACTTC	CASSFRLAGDRYEQYF
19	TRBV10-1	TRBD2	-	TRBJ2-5	TGCGCCAGCAGTGAGGTCGGCGTCGGGCTAGCGGGGGGTAAAGAAACCCAGTACTTC	CASSEVGVGLAGGKETQYF
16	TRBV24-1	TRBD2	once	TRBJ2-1	TGTGCCACCAGTGACACAGCGGGGGGCTCCTACAATGAGCAGTTCTTC	CATSDTAGGSYNEQFF
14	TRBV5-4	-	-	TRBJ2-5	TGTGCCAGCAGCTTGGGGGGGGGCTCCGAGACCCAGTACTTC	CASSLGGGSETQYF
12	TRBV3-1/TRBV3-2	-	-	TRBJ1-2	TGTGCCAGCAGCGGAGGTGAATATGGCTACACCTTC	CASSGGEYGYTF
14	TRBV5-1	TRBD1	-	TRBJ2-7	TGCGCCAGCAGCTTGGCCGGGACAGCATACGAGCAGTACTTC	CASSLAGTAYEQYF
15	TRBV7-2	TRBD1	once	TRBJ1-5	TGTGCCAGCAGCACGCAGGGGGGACGCAATCAGCCCCAGCATTTT	CASSTQGGRNQPQHF
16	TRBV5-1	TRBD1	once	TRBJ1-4	TGCGCCAGCAGCTTGGGGGGACAGCCGACTAATGAAAAACTGTTTTTT	CASSLGGQPTNEKLFF
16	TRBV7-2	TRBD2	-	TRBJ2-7	TGTGCCAGCAGCTCCTCGGGGGGGCCCGTAGCAGGCGAGCAGTACTTC	CASSSSGGPVAGEQYF
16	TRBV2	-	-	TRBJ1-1	TGTGCCAGCAGTGAAGTAAGACGGGTCAGTGTCACTGAAGCTTTCTTT	CASSEVRRVSVTEAFF
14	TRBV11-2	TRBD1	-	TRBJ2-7	TGTGCCAGCAGCCCAGGGACAGGCTCCTACGAGCAGTACTTC	CASSPGTGSYEQYF
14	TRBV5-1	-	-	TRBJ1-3	TGCGCCAGCAGCGTGGACAGCTCTGGAAACACCATATATTTT	CASSVDSSGNTIYF
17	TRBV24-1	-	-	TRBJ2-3	TGTGCCACCAGTGATTTGATGGCGGCCTGGGGCACAGATACGCAGTATTTT	CATSDLMAAWGTDTQYF